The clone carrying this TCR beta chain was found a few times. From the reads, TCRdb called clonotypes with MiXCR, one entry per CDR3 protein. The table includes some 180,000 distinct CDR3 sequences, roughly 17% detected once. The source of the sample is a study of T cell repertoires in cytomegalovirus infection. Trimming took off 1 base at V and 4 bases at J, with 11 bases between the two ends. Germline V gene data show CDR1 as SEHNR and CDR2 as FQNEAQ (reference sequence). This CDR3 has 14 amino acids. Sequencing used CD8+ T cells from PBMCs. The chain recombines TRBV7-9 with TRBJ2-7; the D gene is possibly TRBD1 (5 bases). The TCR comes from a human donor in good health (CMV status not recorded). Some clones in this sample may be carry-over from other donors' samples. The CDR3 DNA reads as TGTGCCAGCAGCTTAGACGCGCGGACATACGAGCAGTACTTC. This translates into CASSLDARTYEQYF.